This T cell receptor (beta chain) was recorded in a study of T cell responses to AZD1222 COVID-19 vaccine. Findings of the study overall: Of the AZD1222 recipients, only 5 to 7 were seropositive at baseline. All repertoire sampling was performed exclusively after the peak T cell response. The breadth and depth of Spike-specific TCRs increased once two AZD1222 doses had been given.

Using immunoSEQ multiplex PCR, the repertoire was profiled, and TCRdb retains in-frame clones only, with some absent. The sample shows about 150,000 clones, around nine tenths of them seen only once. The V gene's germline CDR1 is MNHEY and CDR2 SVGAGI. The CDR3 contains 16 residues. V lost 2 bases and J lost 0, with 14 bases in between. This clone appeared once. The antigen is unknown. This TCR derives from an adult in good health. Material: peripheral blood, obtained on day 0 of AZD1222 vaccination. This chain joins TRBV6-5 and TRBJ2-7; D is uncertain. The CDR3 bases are TGTGCCAGCAGTTACCGGCGAGGATTTCCCTCCTACGAGCAGTACTTC. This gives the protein CASSYRRGFPSYEQYF.